A selection of T cell receptor beta chains follows, all from one sample in a study of HIV-infected patients and healthy controls. Via MiXCR, TCRdb re-called the 5' RACE reads, giving one row per CDR3 protein. The table includes roughly 9,800 distinct CDR3 sequences, approximately 8% detected once. Sequenced: blood. The receptors here all came from an adult in good health. CDR3s include the opening cysteine and the closing phenylalanine or tryptophan. The order of the fields is V gene, J gene, D gene, clone size, CDR3 protein, CDR3 DNA. The D gene is left open where the match is weak. Size is stated for part of the rows, as once, few or many counts, or as a class when the clone is expanded.

V gene: TRBV25-1
J gene: TRBJ2-7
D gene: NA
clone size: many
CDR3 protein: CASMGVYYEQYF
CDR3 DNA: TGTGCCAGTATGGGGGTTTACTACGAGCAGTACTTC

V gene: TRBV5-1
J gene: TRBJ2-5
D gene: TRBD2
clone size: medium-sized
CDR3 protein: CASSFRTSGSQETQYF
CDR3 DNA: TGCGCCAGCAGCTTCCGGACTAGCGGGAGTCAAGAGACCCAGTACTTC

V gene: TRBV20-1
J gene: TRBJ2-4
D gene: NA
clone size: many
CDR3 protein: CSARGVFAGALNIQYF
CDR3 DNA: TGCAGTGCTAGAGGGGTTTTTGCGGGCGCGTTAAACATTCAGTACTTC

V gene: TRBV5-8
J gene: TRBJ2-2
D gene: NA
clone size: medium-sized
CDR3 protein: CASSFGLNTGELFF
CDR3 DNA: TGTGCCAGCTCCTTCGGGCTCAACACCGGGGAGCTGTTTTTT

V gene: TRBV30
J gene: TRBJ1-1
D gene: NA
clone size: medium-sized
CDR3 protein: CAWSGSPLSEAFF
CDR3 DNA: TGTGCCTGGAGTGGCAGCCCCTTGTCGGAAGCTTTCTTT

V gene: TRBV7-8
J gene: TRBJ1-5
D gene: TRBD1
clone size: many
CDR3 protein: CASSVTGVRQPQHF
CDR3 DNA: TGTGCCAGCAGCGTAACAGGGGTGCGGCAGCCCCAGCATTTT

V gene: TRBV7-4
J gene: TRBJ2-7
D gene: NA
clone size: medium-sized
CDR3 protein: CASSPRDYEQYF
CDR3 DNA: TGTGCCAGCAGCCCCCGGGACTACGAGCAGTACTTC

V gene: TRBV15
J gene: TRBJ2-7
D gene: TRBD1
clone size: NA
CDR3 protein: CATSGWDRVVDEQYF
CDR3 DNA: TGTGCCACCAGCGGATGGGACAGGGTTGTCGACGAGCAGTACTTC

V gene: TRBV5-4
J gene: TRBJ2-5
D gene: NA
clone size: medium-sized
CDR3 protein: CASSLYGTQYF
CDR3 DNA: TGTGCCAGCAGCTTGTACGGGACCCAGTACTTC

V gene: TRBV6-5
J gene: TRBJ1-5
D gene: NA
clone size: NA
CDR3 protein: CASSLGAGSQPQHF
CDR3 DNA: TGTGCCAGCAGCCTTGGGGCAGGGTCGCAGCCCCAGCATTTT

V gene: TRBV10-3
J gene: TRBJ1-4
D gene: TRBD1
clone size: many
CDR3 protein: CAISDERQGIEKLFF
CDR3 DNA: TGTGCCATCAGTGATGAGAGACAGGGGATCGAAAAACTGTTTTTT

V gene: TRBV7-2
J gene: TRBJ2-7
D gene: NA
clone size: NA
CDR3 protein: CASSQRGLTGVQYF
CDR3 DNA: TGTGCCAGCAGCCAAAGAGGCCTCACCGGGGTGCAGTACTTC

V gene: TRBV5-1
J gene: TRBJ2-1
D gene: NA
clone size: medium-sized
CDR3 protein: CASSLGFSYNEQFF
CDR3 DNA: TGCGCCAGCAGCTTAGGATTCTCCTACAATGAGCAGTTCTTC

V gene: TRBV10-1
J gene: TRBJ2-7
D gene: TRBD2
clone size: medium-sized
CDR3 protein: CASRSGGSTYEQYF
CDR3 DNA: TGCGCCAGCAGGTCCGGCGGGAGTACCTACGAGCAGTACTTC

V gene: TRBV6-6
J gene: TRBJ1-4
D gene: NA
clone size: NA
CDR3 protein: CASSYGVPAGRNEKLFF
CDR3 DNA: TGTGCCAGCAGTTACGGTGTTCCAGCAGGACGGAATGAAAAACTGTTTTTT

V gene: TRBV7-2
J gene: TRBJ2-1
D gene: TRBD1
clone size: medium-sized
CDR3 protein: CASSPGQGAFGSYNEQFF
CDR3 DNA: TGTGCCAGCAGCCCGGGACAGGGGGCTTTCGGCTCCTACAATGAGCAGTTCTTC

V gene: TRBV12-3/TRBV12-4
J gene: TRBJ2-2
D gene: NA
clone size: many
CDR3 protein: CASSRRYNTGELFF
CDR3 DNA: TGTGCCAGCAGCCGCCGCTACAACACCGGGGAGCTGTTTTTT

V gene: TRBV7-8
J gene: TRBJ2-1
D gene: NA
clone size: medium-sized
CDR3 protein: CASSLSLYNEQFF
CDR3 DNA: TGTGCCAGCAGCTTAAGCCTATACAATGAGCAGTTCTTC

V gene: TRBV6-6
J gene: TRBJ2-7
D gene: NA
clone size: medium-sized
CDR3 protein: CASSLGQSYEQYF
CDR3 DNA: TGTGCCAGCAGCCTCGGACAGTCCTACGAGCAGTACTTC